This T cell receptor beta chain was recovered during a study of radiotherapy plus CTLA-4 blockade in lung cancer. On the study more broadly: Among patients, more than 15% showed objective responses, and roughly 31% had disease control.

Whole-study results and caveats: TCR clones from tumors expanded in blood after radiotherapy plus ipilimumab.

In its sample, this clone was seen a few times. Its antigen is undetermined. Sequenced by immunoSEQ multiplex PCR; TCRdb stores in-frame clones only, minus some. Here the sample spans approximately 83,000 clones, about four fifths being singletons. The sequence was obtained from a human donor with non-small cell lung cancer who had a partial response to radiotherapy plus ipilimumab. Some clones in this sample may be carry-over from other donors' samples. The sample in question was peripheral blood, obtained from a patient treated with radiotherapy plus ipilimumab.

The CDR3 region is CASSYQDRGGTGELFF. DNA for the CDR3: TGTGCCAGCAGTTACCAGGACAGGGGGGGCACCGGGGAGCTGTTTTTT. The chain combines TRBV5-5 with TRBJ2-2, with TRBD1 identical over 10 bases. V was pared by 5 bases and J by 4 bases, with 8 bases of the junction left unmatched. Looked up from germline, CDR1 is SGHKS and CDR2 is YYEKEE (reference sequence). The CDR3 is 16 amino acids.